These 7 T cell receptor beta chains share one sample of origin, sequenced in a study of CD8+CD57+ T cells in acquired aplastic anemia. The template used for profiling TCR beta VDJ and CDR3 was genomic DNA. MiXCR, run by TCRdb on the reads, gives a single entry per CDR3 protein. The repertoire holds 260,000 or so distinct CDR3 sequences, around 45% seen once, with 6.5% to 10% in the top ten. Individuals selected for sequencing had exhibited CD8+CD57+ cell expansion on flow cytometry. The sequenced sample was sorted CD4+, CD8+, or CD8+CD57+ T cells (not recorded which) from PBMCs. These receptors all come from a human donor with aplastic anemia.

CDR3: CASSVVQTNSPLHF. As DNA, the CDR3 is TGTGCCAGCAGCGTAGTACAGACTAATTCACCCCTCCACTTT. V and J are TRBV9 and TRBJ1-6; D gene uncertain. V gave up 0 bases and J gave up 6 bases, with 7 bases separating them. There are 14 residues in the CDR3. Looked up from germline, CDR1 is SGDLS and CDR2 is YYNGEE.

This clonotype was picked up many times. The chain links TRBV6-5 to TRBJ1-2; no definite D call. The germline gives CDR1 MNHEY, CDR2 SVGAGI. The CDR3 extends over 15 amino acids. Between the trimmed V and J ends, which lost 0 bases and 0 bases, there was a span of 8 bases. This CDR3 reads CASSYSGTSNYGYTF. CDR3 coding DNA: TGTGCCAGCAGTTACTCGGGCACTTCTAACTATGGCTACACCTTC.

A word on this clonotype: It may be a read error: a sequence one base away is much more abundant. The rearrangement links TRBV29-1 to TRBJ2-2; a weak D match, TRBD2 (5 bases). The germline gives CDR1 SQVTM, CDR2 ANQGSEA. This CDR3 is built from 15 residues. The germline V and J ends were trimmed by 4 bases and 4 bases, with 16 bases remaining between them. Here the CDR3 reads CSVVPLTRGTGELFF. CDR3 coding DNA: TGCAGCGTTGTGCCTCTCACTAGAGGCACCGGGGAGCTGTTTTTT.

The chain employs TRBV7-9 and TRBJ2-3; D unresolved. CDR1 is SEHNR and CDR2 is FQNEAQ in the germline V gene (reference sequence). With 5 bases removed from V and 5 bases from J, the gap between germline ends came to 17 bases. CDR3 length: 15 amino acids. The CDR3 is CASSLRYGPRDTQYF. DNA of the CDR3: TGTGCCAGCAGCCTAAGGTATGGGCCTAGAGATACGCAGTATTTT.

This clonotype was seen at least ten times. V and J are TRBV13 and TRBJ1-1, with 8 bases that match TRBD1. Germline assignment: CDR1 PRHDT and CDR2 FYEKMQ (reference sequence). The ends lost 5 bases at V and 6 bases at J; junction bases unmatched: 8. This CDR3 comprises 14 residues. CDR3: CASSPGQGKSEAFF. DNA for the CDR3: TGTGCCAGCAGCCCCGGACAGGGTAAGTCTGAAGCTTTCTTT.

This clonotype was picked up many times. The rearrangement links TRBV2 to TRBJ1-5, with no clear D. Germline CDR1 and CDR2: SNHLY and FYNNEI. There are 16 residues in the CDR3. The V end lost 3 bases, the J end lost 4 bases, and 16 bases lay between the germline ends. The CDR3 coding sequence is TGTGCCAGCAGTGACGGGCCTCGACCCCCGAATCAGCCCCAGCATTTT. It translates to CASSDGPRPPNQPQHF. Full variable domain (rest looked up from reference TRBV2 and TRBJ1-5): EPEVTQTPSHQVTQMGQEVILRCVPISNHLYFYWYRQILGQKVEFLVSFYNNEISEKSEIFDDQFSVERPDGSNFTLKIRSTKLEDSAMYFCASSDGPRPPNQPQHFGDGTRLSIL.

This chain joins TRBV9 and TRBJ1-2; a possible D gene is TRBD1 (6 bases). CDR3 length: 12 residues. V was shortened by 4 bases and J by 6 bases, with 10 bases between the two germline ends. CDR1 and CDR2 from the germline V gene are SGDLS and YYNGEE. The CDR3 bases are TGTGCCAGCAGCCTATACAGGGATGGCTACACCTTC. As protein: CASSLYRDGYTF.